The following is a TCR beta chain sequence with its context. This clone was found a few times. The specificity of this receptor is unknown. No much larger clone is present one base from it, and per-base qualities are unavailable. The data stem from a study of blood T cell repertoires in COVID-19 (dated by TCRdb to 2018 to 2021). Looking at the study overall: The collaborator samples originated in the United States, Italy and Spain and spanned the acute and convalescent phases of COVID-19. The prospective study material was composed of cDNA or gDNA derived from T cells, B-cell-depleted T cells, or PBMCs. Deeply sampled blood TCRbeta repertoires from subjects exposed to, actively infected with, or recovered from COVID-19 were included in the dataset. A freely available public database, intended as a resource for researchers studying the immune response to SARS-CoV-2, is where the repertoires were released. Samples came from the ongoing ImmuneRACE study (first 160 participants) plus 1,254 subjects from 6 global collaborators. Sample metadata almost always included a de-identified subject ID, COVID-19 status, age in years and sex. Where HLA class I and class II types were available, the types were taken from metadata supplied by the sample provider, not from assay-based typing.

TCRbeta CDR3 regions were amplified from genomic DNA by means of the immunoSEQ Assay, a bias-controlled multiplex PCR. Turning to the authors' computational methods: The number of nucleated cells in each sample was estimated from the amplification of reference gene primers within the assay. Sequence reads were collapsed and filtered to measure the absolute abundance of every unique TCRbeta CDR3 rearrangement. For each sample, productive Simpson clonality was calculated as the square root of Simpson's diversity index over productive rearrangements. TCRdb limited this immuneACCESS table to in-frame rearrangements with V and J called. A share of clones is missing; checked studies link under half to unresolved V genes, and the rest is unexplained. That table gives V, J and clone size, and the DNA gave D and trimming. The sample includes hundreds of thousands of clones, with 85% observed a single time. The ten largest clones represent approximately 12% of the sample.

Sequences LNHNV (CDR1) and YYDKDF (CDR2) are obtained from the germline V gene (reference sequence). V is reduced by 1 base and J by 2 bases, leaving a spacing of 12 bases between them. From its cysteine to its phenylalanine, the CDR3 spans 16 amino acids. The retained sequence is limited to the CDR3, 48 bases, with the frame set at the first base. The collaborating institutions used their own protocols to collect whole blood in K2EDTA tubes. Collaborator samples were shipped for TCRbeta analysis as frozen whole blood, isolated PBMCs, or DNA extracted from either sample type. What the work shows at the level of the full study, not this receptor alone: The amount of clinical and demographic metadata varied by source and participant and was provided uncurated.

The receptor comes from a human donor in a cohort sampled during active COVID-19. The chain is encoded by TRBV15 joined to TRBJ1-5; TRBD1 might be the D gene, on 6 matching bases. What was sequenced was peripheral blood. The CDR3 protein is CATSRAARGGNQPQHF. Here is the DNA: TGTGCCACCAGCAGAGCGGCCAGGGGTGGCAATCAGCCCCAGCATTTT.